These T cell receptor beta chains were read from a single sample in a study of blood T cell repertoires in COVID-19. Assay: immunoSEQ multiplex PCR; the TCRdb copy retains only in-frame clones and omits some. Of 110,000 to 150,000 clones listed, 88% are singletons. The specimen was peripheral blood. Receptor source: a man over 45 with active or convalescent COVID-19. Both conserved end residues are trimmed from each CDR3.

TRBV5-6	TRBJ2-5	ASSLKLYQETQY
TRBV25-1	TRBJ1-5	ASSGQGNQPQH
TRBV19	TRBJ1-5	ASRIRQGLGMYQPQH
TRBV24-1	TRBJ2-3	ATSDFSDTQY
TRBV7-2	TRBJ2-5	ASSLRGGRSPPETQY
TRBV4-2	TRBJ1-1	ASSQETGIMNTEAF
TRBV13	TRBJ2-5	ASSLGDRGETQY
TRBV30	TRBJ1-2	AGRKGNVYGYT
TRBV4-2	TRBJ1-1	ASSQEAGAF
TRBV7-9	TRBJ2-1	ASSFLAGGNNEQF
TRBV7-2	TRBJ1-4	ASSLGYTPPNEKLF
TRBV6-5	TRBJ2-3	ASSPGQSTDTQY
TRBV13	TRBJ2-7	ASSLRLAVDNEQY
TRBV5-1	TRBJ2-2	ASSPRTGTANTGELF
TRBV18	TRBJ1-1	ASSPLEGTEAF
TRBV28	TRBJ2-7	ASREQGVSYEQY
TRBV4-3	TRBJ2-3	ASSQGTSGTTDTQY
TRBV6-6	TRBJ1-1	ASSRTALVNTEAF
TRBV19	TRBJ1-1	ASSIGTLNTEAF
TRBV6-5	TRBJ2-7	ASRTQPSGTYEQY